This TCR beta chain was observed in a study of identical twins. This CDR3 contains 18 residues. Germline CDR1 reads SGHAT; CDR2 reads FQNNGV. Trimming removed 1 base from V and 0 bases from J; junction bases left unmatched: 9. Template switching introduced a universal primer site, and the cDNA bore unique molecular identifiers. TCRdb called the 5' RACE reads again in MiXCR, with one record for every CDR3 protein. This repertoire shows about 550,000 distinct CDR3 sequences, around 24% found once; its top ten account for approximately 0.5%. To note about this clonotype: Its antigen is undetermined.

The study, taken as a whole, reports: Models predicted too little out-of-frame TCR alpha sharing in monozygotic twins.

These records were also assigned to another study, of yellow fever vaccine responses in identical twins.

Source material: CD4+ T cells sorted from blood. The sequence derives from a young woman in good health. The J gene is TRBJ2-1, the V gene TRBV11-2; 7 bases agree with TRBD2. The CDR3 spells CASSLVPSGPSSYNEQFF. The CDR3 nucleotides read TGTGCCAGCAGCTTAGTTCCTAGCGGACCAAGCTCCTACAATGAGCAGTTCTTC.